These 30 T cell receptor beta chains originate from one sample sequenced in a study of cytotoxic CD8 clonotypes in ibrutinib-treated CLL. Method: immunoSEQ multiplex PCR; TCRdb's copy keeps in-frame clones and lacks some. This table has roughly 250,000 clones, roughly 70% appearing once. The sample in question was PBMCs, obtained after 24 months of ibrutinib treatment. Every receptor here comes from a human donor with chronic lymphocytic leukemia.

The chain employs TRBV6-5 and TRBJ2-1; D is ambiguous. The CDR3 spans 12 residues. Germline assignment: CDR1 MNHEY and CDR2 SVGAGI. Trimming shortened V by 2 bases and J by 10 bases, and 9 bases separated the two germline ends. The CDR3 nucleotides read TGTGCCAGCAGTTACGGACCGAGAGAGCAGTTCTTC. Translating it yields CASSYGPREQFF.

CDR3 residues: CASRGGTGGSYEQYF. For the CDR3, the DNA is TGCGCCAGCAGAGGTGGGACAGGGGGCTCCTACGAGCAGTACTTC. V is TRBV5-1 and J is TRBJ2-7; 11 bases map to TRBD1. This CDR3 contains 15 residues. Germline CDR1 SGHRS, CDR2 YFSETQ. V trimming: 5 bases; J trimming: 0 bases; junction bases outside the gene matches: 4.

The chain carries TRBV30 and TRBJ1-4, with D possibly TRBD1 on 6 matching bases. This CDR3 is 13 amino acids long. Trimming removed 5 bases at V and 3 bases at J, with 10 bases between. Germline CDR1 reads GTSNPN; CDR2 reads SVGIG (reference sequence). The CDR3 DNA sequence: TGTGCCTGGGGGGGGCGATCTAATGAAAAACTGTTTTTT. Translating gives CAWGGRSNEKLFF.

This clone was detected only a few times. This chain connects TRBV5-1 to TRBJ1-2; 9 bases map to TRBD1. Germline loops: CDR1 SGHRS, CDR2 YFSETQ. This CDR3 has 16 residues. The trim removed 2 bases at V and 4 bases at J, leaving 9 bases unmatched. CDR3 nucleotide sequence: TGCGCCAGCAGCTTTGGCCAGGGGACAGGGTCCTATGGCTACACCTTC. Translating gives CASSFGQGTGSYGYTF.

This chain links TRBV7-3 with TRBJ2-2; 8 bases agree with TRBD1. Germline CDR1 SGHTA, CDR2 FQGTGA. Germline trimming cut 6 bases from V and 8 bases from J; bases unmatched to any gene: 8. CDR3 length: 14 amino acids. CDR3 nucleotide sequence: TGTGCCAGCAGTTCGGACAGGGCTCTGGGGGAGCTGTTTTTT. Its translation is CASSSDRALGELFF.

Here the CDR3 DNA reads TGTGCCAGCAGCTTGTACGTTGGGGACAGGGCACAAGAGACCCAGTACTTC. Translated, it gives CASSLYVGDRAQETQYF. J is TRBJ2-5 and V is TRBV7-8; the match to TRBD1 covers 9 bases. There are 17 residues in the CDR3. Losses at the gene ends were 3 bases for V and 2 bases for J; bases not matched to a gene: 10. CDR1 SGHVS and CDR2 FQNEAQ come from the germline V gene.

The V and J genes are TRBV5-1 and TRBJ2-1; perhaps TRBD1 as D (7 bases). CDR1 and CDR2 from the germline V gene are SGHRS and YFSETQ. The CDR3 extends over 16 amino acids. Trimming took 3 bases from V and 3 from J, leaving 16 bases between them. The CDR3 DNA reads TGCGCCAGCAGCTCCACCGGAGGGGGCCACTACAATGAGCAGTTCTTC. It is translated as CASSSTGGGHYNEQFF.

The rearrangement links TRBV4-1 to TRBJ1-1, with D possibly TRBD1 on 5 matching bases. Trimming stripped 4 bases from V and 3 bases from J, with 30 bases between. This CDR3 spans 20 amino acids. Germline loops: CDR1 MGHRA, CDR2 YSYEKL. This CDR3 reads CASSLRILGPGPWGDTEAFF. In DNA, the CDR3 is TGCGCCAGCAGCCTACGAATACTGGGGCCCGGGCCCTGGGGGGACACTGAAGCTTTCTTT.

This clone has more than one count but fewer than ten. This chain joins TRBV29-1 and TRBJ2-7, with D unclear. The CDR3 is 11 residues long. The V end lost 6 bases, the J end lost 3 bases, and 9 bases lay between the germline ends. Germline V gene sequence: CDR1 SQVTM, CDR2 ANQGSEA. CDR3 loop: CSVGLGYEQYF. CDR3 nucleotide sequence: TGCAGCGTGGGCCTGGGCTACGAGCAGTACTTC.

V gene TRBV5-6 combines with J gene TRBJ2-1; D remains ambiguous. This CDR3 region has 12 residues. Trimming stripped 4 bases from V and 4 bases from J, with 6 bases between. CDR1 and CDR2 from the germline V gene are SGHDT and YYEEEE. CDR3 region: CASSGEYNEQFF. DNA of the CDR3: TGTGCCAGCAGCGGTGAATACAATGAGCAGTTCTTC.

About this clone itself: The sample contains more than one DNA sequence encoding this CDR3. The chain has TRBV6-5 and TRBJ2-7; no clear D. Germline-derived CDR1 and CDR2 are MNHEY and SVGAGI. V lost 4 bases, J lost 1 base, and 5 bases lay in between. The CDR3 has 12 amino acids. The CDR3 DNA sequence: TGTGCCAGCAGTTCCAGTTCCTACGAGCAGTACTTC. This sequence encodes CASSSSSYEQYF.

The chain employs TRBV7-2 and TRBJ2-1; TRBD2 might be the D (6 bases). Germline loops: CDR1 SGHTA, CDR2 FQGNSA. The CDR3 is 16 residues long. V gave up 2 bases and J gave up 12 bases, with 23 bases separating them. The CDR3 loop is CASSLKWAGNQVGQFF. CDR3 DNA: TGTGCCAGCAGCTTAAAGTGGGCGGGAAACCAAGTTGGGCAGTTCTTC.

The sample holds a few counts of this clone. The chain recombines TRBV28 with TRBJ1-5, with D unclear. V was shortened by 7 bases and J by 9 bases, with 19 bases between the two germline ends. This CDR3 contains 14 residues. The germline CDR1 and CDR2 sequences are MDHEN and SYDVKM. The CDR3 region has the DNA TGTGCCAGCATCCCCCTTGTGGCGGGGAGGCCCCAGCATTTT. Translated: CASIPLVAGRPQHF.

The chain recombines TRBV2 with TRBJ2-1; D unresolved. The CDR3 extends over 13 amino acids. Trimming pared 7 bases from V and 5 bases from J, leaving 12 bases between. From germline, CDR1 is SNHLY and CDR2 FYNNEI. The CDR3 reads CASTGPIDNEQFF. The DNA of the CDR3 is TGTGCCAGCACCGGACCCATTGACAATGAGCAGTTCTTC.

The CDR3: CASSLETDDQPQHF. CDR3 nucleotides: TGTGCCAGCAGCTTAGAGACGGATGATCAGCCCCAGCATTTT. The chain couples TRBV7-9 to TRBJ1-5, with D unresolved. Trimming removed 1 base from V and 5 bases from J, with 9 bases in between. CDR3 length: 14 residues. The V gene's germline CDR1 is SEHNR and CDR2 FQNEAQ (reference sequence).

The genes are TRBV11-2 and TRBJ2-3; D ambiguous. V lost 5 bases, J lost 3 bases, and 0 bases lay in between. The CDR3 covers 10 residues. Germline V gene sequence: CDR1 SGHAT, CDR2 FQNNGV. The CDR3 sequence: CASSTDTQYF. The DNA for the CDR3 is TGTGCCAGCAGCACAGATACGCAGTATTTT.

This chain uses TRBV27 with TRBJ2-1; no clear D gene. The germline V gene has CDR1 MNHEY and CDR2 SMNVEV (reference sequence). This CDR3 comprises 13 residues. Trimming took off 1 base at V and 3 bases at J, with 4 bases between the two ends. The CDR3 sequence is CASSLYIYNEQFF. The CDR3 DNA follows: TGTGCCAGCAGTTTATACATCTACAATGAGCAGTTCTTC.

The V gene is TRBV10-3, the J gene TRBJ2-7; D may correspond to TRBD1 or TRBD2 (6 bases each). V was shortened by 6 bases and J by 3 bases, with 18 bases between the two germline ends. This CDR3 has 15 amino acids. The V gene's germline CDR1 is ENHRY and CDR2 SYGVKD. Here the CDR3 reads CAIRGDAGQNYEQYF. The CDR3 DNA follows: TGTGCCATCAGGGGGGACGCGGGACAAAACTACGAGCAGTACTTC.

This sequence joins TRBV4-2 and TRBJ2-7, with 10 nucleotides matching TRBD1. In germline, CDR1 is LGHNA, CDR2 YNFKEQ. CDR3 length: 12 amino acids. With V trimmed by 4 bases and J by 6 bases, 0 bases remained unmatched. In nucleotides, the CDR3 is TGTGCCAGCAGCCGACAGGGGGCCGAGCAGTACTTC. Its protein product is CASSRQGAEQYF.

V and J are TRBV27 and TRBJ2-5; D call uncertain. The CDR3 sequence is 11 residues long. Germline CDR1 and CDR2: MNHEY and SMNVEV (reference sequence). V was trimmed by 4 bases and J by 6 bases, leaving 6 bases between them. The CDR3 DNA reads as TGTGCCAGCAGTTCCTCGCAGACCCAGTACTTC. It encodes CASSSSQTQYF.

The V gene is TRBV2, the J gene TRBJ1-1; 7 nucleotides align to TRBD1. The CDR3 totals 17 residues. Germline V gene data show CDR1 as SNHLY and CDR2 as FYNNEI. V lost 2 bases and J lost 1; bases outside the gene matches: 10. The CDR3 is CASSETHTGVSNTEAFF. CDR3 sequence (DNA): TGTGCCAGCAGTGAAACCCACACAGGGGTCTCGAACACTGAAGCTTTCTTT.

The chain recombines TRBV4-3 with TRBJ2-7, with TRBD2 matching over 12 bases. This CDR3 spans 15 amino acids. Trimming took 2 bases from V and 4 from J; bases not matched to a gene: 3. The germline CDR1 and CDR2 sequences are LGHNA and YSLEER. The CDR3: CASSQLAGGPYEQYF. The CDR3 nucleotides read TGCGCCAGCAGCCAACTAGCGGGAGGGCCTTACGAGCAGTACTTC.

The rearrangement joins TRBV5-6 to TRBJ1-5; D gene uncertain. Trimming removed 4 bases from V and 0 bases from J, with 8 bases in between. The CDR3 extends over 14 amino acids. In germline, CDR1 is SGHDT, CDR2 YYEEEE. The CDR3 coding sequence is TGTGCCAGCAGCGTGACCTATAGCAATCAGCCCCAGCATTTT. Residues: CASSVTYSNQPQHF.

The chain combines TRBV5-6 with TRBJ1-5, with D hard to call. Germline lookup yields CDR1 SGHDT and CDR2 YYEEEE. Trimming cost V 2 bases and J 11 bases, with 14 bases left between them. The CDR3 totals 13 residues. CDR3 nucleotide sequence: TGTGCCAGCAGCTTACCCAACGGTGGGGCCCAGCATTTT. This sequence encodes CASSLPNGGAQHF.

The genes are TRBV27 and TRBJ1-2; TRBD1 agrees at 11 bases. CDR1 MNHEY and CDR2 SMNVEV come from the germline V gene (reference sequence). CDR3 size: 15 residues. Trimming at V came to 0 bases and at J to 12 bases, leaving 9 bases not matched to a gene. The CDR3 DNA reads as TGTGCCAGCAGTTTATCGCCTTCGGGACAGGGGGAACACACCTTC. As protein: CASSLSPSGQGEHTF.

The J gene is TRBJ2-7, the V gene TRBV5-6, with D possibly TRBD2 on 7 matching bases. V lost 6 bases, J lost 5 bases, and 12 bases lay in between. The length of the CDR3 is 12 residues. CDR1 and CDR2 (germline): SGHDT, YYEEEE. The CDR3 DNA is TGTGCCAGCACCTCGGGGGGCCACGAGCAGTACTTC. It encodes CASTSGGHEQYF.

V is TRBV11-2 and J is TRBJ1-2; 9 bases line up with TRBD1. Germline V CDR1 and CDR2: SGHAT, FQNNGV. This CDR3 contains 15 residues. Germline trimming cut 1 base from V and 10 bases from J; bases unmatched to any gene: 10. The chain's CDR3 is CASSLVTGGGNAYTF. The CDR3 DNA reads TGTGCCAGCAGCTTAGTCACAGGGGGCGGGAATGCCTACACCTTC. Based on the CDR3 plus reference TRBV11-2 and TRBJ1-2, the full variable domain is EAGVAQSPRYKIIEKRQSVAFWCNPISGHATLYWYQQILGQGPKLLIQFQNNGVVDDSQLPKDRFSAERLKGVDSTLKIQPAKLEDSAVYLCASSLVTGGGNAYTFGSGTRLTVV.

V and J are TRBV11-1 and TRBJ2-2, with D maybe TRBD2 (7 bases). The CDR3 consists of 16 residues. V was cut by 5 bases and J by 4 bases, with 17 bases left in between. Germline V gene sequence: CDR1 SGHAT, CDR2 FQDESV (reference sequence). In nucleotides, the CDR3 is TGTGCCAGCAGCCAGAACCAGGGAGGGGGCACCGGGGAGCTGTTTTTT. Residues: CASSQNQGGGTGELFF. Together with reference TRBV11-1 and TRBJ2-2, the CDR3 gives the full variable domain: EAEVAQSPRYKITEKSQAVAFWCDPISGHATLYWYRQILGQGPELLVQFQDESVVDDSQLPKDRFSAERLKGVDSTLKIQPAELGDSAMYLCASSQNQGGGTGELFFGEGSRLTVL.

This chain connects TRBV5-4 to TRBJ2-7; 7 positions agree with TRBD2. Germline V lookup: CDR1 SGHNT, CDR2 YYREEE (reference sequence). The V and J ends lost 0 bases and 4 bases, in that order; junction bases with no gene match: 1. The CDR3 has 13 residues. The CDR3 loop is CASSLGAGYEQYF. The CDR3, as DNA: TGTGCCAGCAGCTTGGGAGCGGGATACGAGCAGTACTTC.

The CDR3 region has the DNA TGTGCCAGCAGTCAACAGGGGGCGGTGGGTGAAAAACTGTTTTTT. It specifies CASSQQGAVGEKLFF. The chain is built from TRBV6-5 and TRBJ1-4, with 9 bases that match TRBD1. The CDR3 contains 15 residues. Germline CDR1 MNHEY, CDR2 SVGAGI. V lost 5 bases to trimming and J lost 7 bases; unmatched junction nucleotides: 8.